The rows below give T cell receptor beta chains drawn from one sample of a study of beta chain features in type 1 diabetes. Clones were sequenced by immunoSEQ multiplex PCR, and TCRdb holds only the in-frame ones, with some missing. This table holds under 150,000 clones, roughly 17% found once. What was sequenced was central memory CD4+ T cells from blood. These receptors originate from a man in his late teens or twenties with type 1 diabetes. CDR3s include the opening cysteine and the closing phenylalanine or tryptophan. Each record gives: J gene, V gene, clone size, CDR3 protein. Not every row has a clone size; where given, it reads once, few, many or a size class.

j_call: TRBJ1-1
v_call: TRBV6-5
clone_size: few
cdr3_aa: CASSSGTSTEAFF

j_call: TRBJ2-1
v_call: TRBV2
clone_size: many
cdr3_aa: CASTRTNYNEQFF

j_call: TRBJ2-5
v_call: TRBV7-2
clone_size: once
cdr3_aa: CASSLRAAQETQYF

j_call: TRBJ2-1
v_call: TRBV6-4
clone_size: few
cdr3_aa: CASSDSTGPGRYNEQFF

j_call: .
v_call: TRBV21-1
clone_size: few
cdr3_aa: CASSALRYEQYF

j_call: TRBJ2-1
v_call: TRBV5-1
clone_size: .
cdr3_aa: CASSPGQGGYNEQFF

j_call: TRBJ1-1
v_call: TRBV7-2
clone_size: .
cdr3_aa: CASRLFFF

j_call: TRBJ2-7
v_call: TRBV18
clone_size: .
cdr3_aa: CASSPRGYEQYF

j_call: TRBJ2-7
v_call: TRBV7-9
clone_size: few
cdr3_aa: CASSPLTGGAYEQYF

j_call: TRBJ2-5
v_call: TRBV4-3
clone_size: .
cdr3_aa: CASSPTSGGAIQETQYF

j_call: TRBJ1-4
v_call: TRBV27
clone_size: few
cdr3_aa: CASSLSWGQLDEKLFF

j_call: TRBJ1-5
v_call: TRBV30
clone_size: many
cdr3_aa: CAWSAPGPPNQPQHF

j_call: TRBJ2-1
v_call: TRBV7-2
clone_size: few
cdr3_aa: CASSLARSSGHNEQFF

j_call: TRBJ1-2
v_call: TRBV2
clone_size: .
cdr3_aa: CASSERQGGDGYTF

j_call: TRBJ2-7
v_call: TRBV30
clone_size: .
cdr3_aa: CAWSVKGAYEQYF

j_call: TRBJ2-1
v_call: TRBV5-1
clone_size: few
cdr3_aa: CASSLGGGAHNEQFF

j_call: TRBJ1-5
v_call: TRBV7-2
clone_size: .
cdr3_aa: CASSSGVEDQPQHF

j_call: TRBJ2-7
v_call: TRBV28
clone_size: .
cdr3_aa: CASSFGQVGQYF

j_call: TRBJ2-7
v_call: TRBV30
clone_size: few
cdr3_aa: CAWTRLRLAGGLSGEQYF

j_call: TRBJ1-5
v_call: TRBV30
clone_size: few
cdr3_aa: CAWSETVYSNQPQHF

j_call: TRBJ1-1
v_call: TRBV28
clone_size: few
cdr3_aa: CASTPGGRGTEAFF

j_call: TRBJ1-1
v_call: TRBV30
clone_size: medium-sized
cdr3_aa: CAWIAMNTEAFF

j_call: TRBJ2-1
v_call: TRBV28
clone_size: few
cdr3_aa: CASTRRAVPNNEQFF

j_call: TRBJ1-4
v_call: TRBV30
clone_size: .
cdr3_aa: CAWTEQGGHEKLFF

j_call: TRBJ2-7
v_call: TRBV7-2
clone_size: .
cdr3_aa: CASSLTTSGITYEQYF

j_call: TRBJ2-5
v_call: TRBV5-4
clone_size: .
cdr3_aa: CASSLPGRVETQYF

j_call: TRBJ1-1
v_call: TRBV6-5
clone_size: few
cdr3_aa: CASSLTGEVTEAFF

j_call: TRBJ2-7
v_call: TRBV7-9
clone_size: .
cdr3_aa: CASSLQGQGVTYEQYF

j_call: TRBJ1-2
v_call: TRBV27
clone_size: .
cdr3_aa: CASSSRTGNAYGYTF

j_call: TRBJ2-1
v_call: TRBV9
clone_size: few
cdr3_aa: CASSELGQSALYNEQFF

j_call: TRBJ1-6
v_call: TRBV27
clone_size: .
cdr3_aa: CASKGVGSPLHF

j_call: TRBJ2-5
v_call: TRBV5-1
clone_size: few
cdr3_aa: CASSLAGSDQETQYF

j_call: TRBJ2-1
v_call: TRBV4-1
clone_size: once
cdr3_aa: CASSKKPPGTSYNEQFF

j_call: TRBJ2-1
v_call: TRBV12-5
clone_size: few
cdr3_aa: CASGLWIAGAYNEQFF

j_call: TRBJ2-7
v_call: TRBV6-6
clone_size: .
cdr3_aa: CASHPGQGALDEQYF

j_call: TRBJ2-5
v_call: TRBV6-6
clone_size: .
cdr3_aa: CASSYSAAQQETQYF

j_call: TRBJ1-2
v_call: TRBV7-2
clone_size: few
cdr3_aa: CASSSRQGSGYGYTF

j_call: TRBJ2-2
v_call: TRBV7-3
clone_size: few
cdr3_aa: CASSFSPTGTNTGELFF

j_call: TRBJ2-3
v_call: TRBV29-1
clone_size: .
cdr3_aa: CRMGGGHGTDTQYF

j_call: TRBJ2-1
v_call: TRBV5-1
clone_size: .
cdr3_aa: CASSLSLAGEGEQFF

j_call: TRBJ2-7
v_call: TRBV4-3
clone_size: few
cdr3_aa: CASSVEQGGEQYF

j_call: TRBJ1-1
v_call: TRBV5-1
clone_size: few
cdr3_aa: CASRSGENTEAFF

j_call: TRBJ2-5
v_call: TRBV5-4
clone_size: few
cdr3_aa: CASSQRLGQGEETQYF

j_call: TRBJ2-3
v_call: TRBV6-6
clone_size: .
cdr3_aa: CASSYSLAGRRDTQYF

j_call: TRBJ1-5
v_call: TRBV11-3
clone_size: .
cdr3_aa: CASSPNGRGNQPQHF

j_call: TRBJ1-2
v_call: TRBV6-1
clone_size: .
cdr3_aa: CASSEYRDFSVLSYGYTF

j_call: TRBJ2-1
v_call: TRBV4-2
clone_size: .
cdr3_aa: CASSQDFVPARTPNNEQFF

j_call: TRBJ1-2
v_call: TRBV7-2
clone_size: .
cdr3_aa: CASSGQSGDYGYTF

j_call: TRBJ2-5
v_call: TRBV7-6
clone_size: .
cdr3_aa: CASSLDLARQETQYF

j_call: TRBJ2-5
v_call: TRBV27
clone_size: .
cdr3_aa: CASSSKGGRGTQYF

j_call: TRBJ1-5
v_call: TRBV7-2
clone_size: few
cdr3_aa: CASSYRGDQPQHF